A single sample gave rise to the 29 T cell receptor beta chains below, sequenced in a study of T cells in Graves' hyperthyroidism and ophthalmopathy. The TCR beta CDR3 regions underwent amplification using RNA transcripts as the source. The TCR CDR3 was amplified in a first-round RT-PCR using the HTBI primer set. MiXCR, applied by TCRdb to the multiplex PCR reads, yields one record per CDR3 protein. The sample contains 340,000 or so distinct CDR3 sequences, about 18% of which appear only once. Source material: blood. These receptors were obtained from a woman in her fifties or sixties with Graves' hyperthyroidism.

The chain is built from TRBV7-9 and TRBJ2-7; no reliable D call. CDR1 SEHNR and CDR2 FQNEAQ come from the germline V gene (reference sequence). V shed 1 base and J shed 7 bases, with 11 bases lying between them. This CDR3 has 13 amino acids. The CDR3: CASSLEGRTEQYV. The CDR3 region has the DNA TGTGCCAGCAGCTTAGAAGGAAGGACGGAGCAGTACGTC.

This clonotype has ten or more counts. The rearrangement uses TRBV7-9 and TRBJ2-1, with 8 nucleotides matching TRBD1. V dropped 5 bases and J dropped 6; count of bases not matched to a gene: 9. The CDR3 contains 15 residues. CDR1 is SEHNR, CDR2 FQNEAQ, per germline (reference sequence). As DNA, the CDR3 is TGTGCCAGCAGCGCCGGACAGGGTGATAGCAATGAGCAGTTCTTC. Residues: CASSAGQGDSNEQFF.

The table lists this clonotype with many counts. Here the CDR3 DNA reads TGTGCCAGCAGCAGCGGGGGGGTGGGGACAGATACGCAGTATTTT. This encodes CASSSGGVGTDTQYF. The chain joins TRBV6-1 to TRBJ2-3; 10 nucleotides line up with TRBD2. Germline lookup yields CDR1 MNHNS and CDR2 SASEGT. The CDR3 runs to 15 residues. The V gene end was trimmed by 6 bases and the J gene end by 3 bases; junction bases not matched to a gene: 6.

The chain links TRBV30 to TRBJ1-2; 7 nucleotides line up with TRBD1. From germline, CDR1 is GTSNPN and CDR2 SVGIG (reference sequence). This CDR3 region has 12 residues. The trim removed 8 bases at V and 4 bases at J, leaving 7 bases unmatched. The CDR3 region is CAQPGQPYGYTF. DNA of the CDR3: TGTGCCCAACCGGGACAGCCCTATGGCTACACCTTC.

Note on this clonotype: A single base separates this from a much larger clone, so it may be a read error. The chain is built from TRBV6-1 and TRBJ1-2, with D maybe TRBD1 (5 bases). Germline V gene lookup returns CDR1 MNHNS and CDR2 SASEGT. This CDR3 has 15 amino acids. Trimming took 4 bases from V and 6 from J, leaving 18 bases between them. This chain's CDR3 is CASSVAEGSWHGYTF. In nucleotides, the CDR3 is TGTGCCAGCAGTGTGGCGGAGGGGAGTTGGCATGGCTACACCTTC.

This clonotype was found many times. The rearrangement uses TRBV7-3 and TRBJ1-1; D is undetermined. The CDR3 spans 16 residues. The germline V gene has CDR1 SGHTA and CDR2 FQGTGA. The V end was cut by 1 base, the J end by 1 base, with 13 bases between. CDR3 sequence (DNA): TGTGCCAGCAGCTTAAGGGCAGCTAGTGGGAACACTGAAGCTTTCTTT. Translating it yields CASSLRAASGNTEAFF.

In its sample, this clonotype was seen a few times. The chain couples TRBV27 to TRBJ1-4; D is unclear. The CDR3 extends over 15 amino acids. Between the trimmed V and J ends, which lost 10 bases and 6 bases, there was a span of 21 bases. The germline V gene encodes CDR1 MNHEY and CDR2 SMNVEV (reference sequence). The CDR3, as DNA: TGTGCCACCACCCAATGGCCTATCGGCCATGAAAAACTGTTTTTT. It yields the protein CATTQWPIGHEKLFF.

This clonotype showed up just a few times. The chain links TRBV20-1 to TRBJ2-5; 10 nucleotides match TRBD2. Trimming cost V 0 bases and J 4 bases; bases outside gene matches: 5. Germline loops: CDR1 DFQATT, CDR2 SNEGSKA (reference sequence). This CDR3 is built from 15 residues. For the CDR3, the DNA is TGCAGTGCTAGAGATCCCGCTAGCGGGGGAGAGACCCAGTACTTC. Its translation: CSARDPASGGETQYF.

The genes are TRBV29-1 and TRBJ2-5; 10 bases align to TRBD2. Trimming took 6 bases from V and 0 from J; bases not matched to a gene: 10. The germline V gene has CDR1 SQVTM and CDR2 ANQGSEA. This CDR3 is built from 16 residues. The DNA for the CDR3 is TGCAGCGTCCGGACTAGCGGTGGTTATTACCAAGAGACCCAGTACTTC. It specifies CSVRTSGGYYQETQYF. Looking up the rest from reference TRBV29-1 and TRBJ2-5 gives the full variable domain: SAVISQKPSRDICQRGTSLTIQCQVDSQVTMMFWYRQQPGQSLTLIATANQGSEATYESGFVIDKFPISRPNLTFSTLTVSNMSPEDSSIYLCSVRTSGGYYQETQYFGPGTRLLVL.

The sample holds one count of this clonotype. The chain carries TRBV19 and TRBJ2-1; D possibly corresponds to TRBD2 (5 bases). The DNA end lines up better with TRBJ2-7; the J call may be wrong. The CDR3 runs to 13 residues. Germline CDR1 reads LNHDA; CDR2 reads SQIVND (reference sequence). The CDR3 nucleotides read TGTGCCAGTAGTAGGGGAGTCCTCTACGAGCAGTACGTC. Its translation: CASSRGVLYEQYV.

This clonotype appeared a few times. The DNA of the CDR3 is TGTGCCAGCAGCCCCCAGGGGTTCCACAACTCTGGGGCCAACGTCCTGACTTTC. It translates to CASSPQGFHNSGANVLTF. The V call is TRBV11-2, the J call TRBJ2-6, with D perhaps matching TRBD1 (6 bases). Germline CDR1 reads SGHAT; CDR2 reads FQNNGV. The CDR3 is 18 amino acids. V shed 5 bases and J shed 0 bases, with 17 bases lying between them.

This clonotype has only a few counts. The chain links TRBV20-1 to TRBJ2-1; 12 bases fit TRBD1. The CDR3 is 17 amino acids. V lost 3 bases to trimming and J lost 6 bases; unmatched junction nucleotides: 12. Germline V gene data show CDR1 as DFQATT and CDR2 as SNEGSKA (reference sequence). In DNA form, the CDR3 reads TGCAGTGCTAGGTGGGACAGGGGGCAATCGATCGTCAATGAGCAGTTCTTC. Protein: CSARWDRGQSIVNEQFF.

The count of this clonotype is one. A much bigger clone sits one base away, suggesting this may be a read error. This chain uses TRBV11-2 with TRBJ1-2; unclear D gene. The germline gives CDR1 SGHAT, CDR2 FQNNGV. This CDR3 region has 14 residues. CDR3: CAGSPQRYSYGYTF. The CDR3 bases are TGTGCCGGCAGCCCCCAGAGGTACAGCTATGGCTACACCTTC.

This clonotype was recorded many times. The chain has TRBV9 and TRBJ2-7; D is uncertain. Germline CDR1 is SGDLS and CDR2 is YYNGEE. V lost 4 bases, J lost 5 bases, and 7 bases lay in between. This CDR3 has 11 residues. The DNA of the CDR3 is TGTGCCAGCAGCCCCCCCCACGAGCAGTACTTC. As protein: CASSPPHEQYF.

This clonotype was recorded at least ten times. This chain uses TRBV6-1 with TRBJ2-3, with a tentative D call TRBD1 (5 bases). This CDR3 is built from 13 residues. V dropped 6 bases and J dropped 6 bases, with 13 bases sitting between them. The germline V gene encodes CDR1 MNHNS and CDR2 SASEGT. Here the CDR3 DNA reads TGTGCCAGCAGGGCAGGGCTAGAGGATACGCAGTATTTT. Encoded protein: CASRAGLEDTQYF.

A few counts support this clonotype. The chain employs TRBV5-6 and TRBJ2-3, with 7 bases aligning to TRBD1. This CDR3 is built from 13 residues. In germline, CDR1 is SGHDT, CDR2 YYEEEE. J was trimmed by 4 bases and V by 6 bases; bases with no gene match: 5. CDR3 sequence: CASIKGAADTQYF. The CDR3 DNA is TGTGCCAGCATTAAGGGGGCCGCAGATACGCAGTATTTT.

Many counts were recorded for this clonotype. V is TRBV18 and J is TRBJ2-5; tentative D call: TRBD2 (5 bases). The CDR3 spans 16 residues. Between the trimmed V and J ends, which lost 0 bases and 5 bases, there was a span of 16 bases. Germline V gene data show CDR1 as KGHSH and CDR2 as LQKENI. The DNA for the CDR3 is TGTGCCAGCTCACCACCGGTACACACCACGGGGGAGACCCAGTACTTC. Protein sequence: CASSPPVHTTGETQYF. Together with reference TRBV18 and TRBJ2-5, the CDR3 gives the full variable domain: NAGVMQNPRHLVRRRGQEARLRCSPMKGHSHVYWYRQLPEEGLKFMVYLQKENIIDESGMPKERFSAEFPKEGPSILRIQQVVRGDSAAYFCASSPPVHTTGETQYFGPGTRLLVL.

This clonotype was picked up a small number of times. Just one base apart from a much larger clone, this may be a read error. This chain links TRBV12-3 or TRBV12-4 with TRBJ1-1; maybe TRBD1 (6 bases). This CDR3 region has 14 residues. For the CDR3, the DNA is TGTACCAGCTGGGGGGGGCAGACGAACACTGAAGCTTTCTTT. Protein product: CTSWGGQTNTEAFF.

This clonotype was detected a few times. This rearrangement joins TRBV7-3 to TRBJ2-1; 10 bases align to TRBD1. CDR3 size: 15 residues. The germline V gene has CDR1 SGHTA and CDR2 FQGTGA. J lost 7 bases, V lost 5 bases, and 8 bases had no gene match. The CDR3 region is CASSPGGQGLNEQFF. The CDR3 bases are TGTGCCAGCAGCCCGGGGGGACAGGGGTTAAATGAGCAGTTCTTC. Supplemented by reference TRBV7-3 and TRBJ2-1, the full variable domain reads GAGVSQTPSNKVTEKGKYVELRCDPISGHTALYWYRQSLGQGPEFLIYFQGTGAADDSGLPNDRFFAVRPEGSVSTLKIQRTERGDSAVYLCASSPGGQGLNEQFFGPGTRLTVL.

The sample holds many counts of this clonotype. The DNA of the CDR3 is TGCAGTGCGAGTCAGGATGAGCAGTTCTTC. Protein product: CSASQDEQFF. V gene TRBV20-1 combines with J gene TRBJ2-1; D is ambiguous. The germline CDR1 and CDR2 sequences are DFQATT and SNEGSKA (reference sequence). The V end was cut by 6 bases, the J end by 8 bases, with 8 bases between. The length of the CDR3 is 10 residues.

This clonotype was counted ten times or more. The rearrangement uses TRBV11-2 and TRBJ2-7, with D possibly being TRBD2 (5 bases). Germline-derived CDR1 and CDR2 are SGHAT and FQNNGV. V was pared by 4 bases and J by 0 bases, with 13 bases between. The CDR3 consists of 15 residues. Here the CDR3 reads CASSSYPRDSYEQYV. The CDR3 DNA reads as TGTGCCAGCAGCTCTTATCCCCGGGACTCCTACGAGCAGTACGTC.

The rearrangement links TRBV7-2 to TRBJ1-2; D is ambiguous. Germline assignment: CDR1 SGHTA and CDR2 FQGNSA. The CDR3 extends over 15 amino acids. The germline V and J ends were trimmed by 5 bases and 2 bases, with 15 bases remaining between them. CDR3 sequence reads: CASSDVFQINYGYTF. For the CDR3, the DNA is TGTGCCAGCAGCGACGTATTTCAGATAAACTATGGCTACACCTTC.

This clonotype was recorded a few times. V usage is TRBV3-1 and J usage is TRBJ2-2; 11 bases map to TRBD2. V shed 6 bases, J shed 4 bases, and the junction held 4 bases outside the gene matches. The CDR3 loop spans 15 amino acids. CDR1 and CDR2 from the germline V gene are LGHDT and YNNKEL (reference sequence). CDR3 loop: CASRPSGGSTGELFF. The CDR3 DNA sequence: TGTGCCAGCAGGCCTAGCGGGGGGAGCACCGGGGAGCTGTTTTTT.

The gene calls are TRBV4-1 and TRBJ2-2; 10 bases match TRBD2. This CDR3 comprises 18 residues. V trimming: 2 bases; J trimming: 4 bases; junction bases outside the gene matches: 10. Germline-derived CDR1 and CDR2 are MGHRA and YSYEKL. CDR3 sequence: CASSQRLAGVTSTGELFF. The CDR3 nucleotides are TGCGCCAGCAGCCAAAGGCTAGCGGGAGTCACTAGCACCGGGGAGCTGTTTTTT.

This clonotype was recorded at least ten times. This chain links TRBV12-3 or TRBV12-4 with TRBJ2-3; TRBD1 might be the D (5 bases). Trimming shortened V by 2 bases and J by 1 base, and 10 bases separated the two germline ends. The CDR3 contains 15 residues. The DNA of the CDR3 is TGTGCCAGCAGTTTAAGGGGCGCAGGCACAGATACGCAGTATTTT. Amino acid sequence: CASSLRGAGTDTQYF.

This clonotype has a count of ten or more. CDR3: CASSEIVFLASYNEQFF. In nucleotides, the CDR3 is TGTGCCAGCAGTGAAATAGTCTTCCTAGCCTCCTACAATGAGCAGTTCTTC. The chain links TRBV2 to TRBJ2-1; TRBD2 is a possible D gene (5 bases). CDR1 is SNHLY and CDR2 is FYNNEI in the germline V gene. V dropped 2 bases and J dropped 0 bases, with 14 bases sitting between them. The CDR3 is 17 amino acids.

This clonotype has ten or more counts. This chain connects TRBV13 to TRBJ2-3, with 9 bases aligning to TRBD2. V lost 5 bases to trimming and J lost 3 bases; unmatched junction nucleotides: 15. The germline CDR1 and CDR2 sequences are PRHDT and FYEKMQ (reference sequence). The CDR3 runs 18 residues. CDR3 sequence: CASSQASGRLEATDTQYF. DNA of the CDR3: TGTGCCAGCAGCCAAGCCAGCGGGAGGCTGGAGGCGACAGATACGCAGTATTTT.

The chain links TRBV6-2 or TRBV6-3 to TRBJ2-5, with 7 bases fitting TRBD2. The CDR3 extends over 14 amino acids. J gave up 3 bases and V 2 bases, and 3 bases lay outside the gene matches. Germline CDR1 MNHEY, CDR2 SVGEGT. CDR3 protein: CASSYVGGKETQYF. CDR3 nucleotides: TGTGCCAGCAGTTACGTCGGGGGGAAAGAGACCCAGTACTTC.

This clonotype was seen repeatedly, ten times or more. V gene TRBV30 combines with J gene TRBJ1-1; 7 bases align to TRBD1. This CDR3 spans 11 amino acids. After removal of 3 bases from V and 6 bases from J, the junction contained 1 base not matched to a gene. Germline V gene sequence: CDR1 GTSNPN, CDR2 SVGIG (reference sequence). The CDR3 nucleotides read TGTGCCTGGAGAGGGACAGCTGAAGCTTTCTTT. Translation: CAWRGTAEAFF.